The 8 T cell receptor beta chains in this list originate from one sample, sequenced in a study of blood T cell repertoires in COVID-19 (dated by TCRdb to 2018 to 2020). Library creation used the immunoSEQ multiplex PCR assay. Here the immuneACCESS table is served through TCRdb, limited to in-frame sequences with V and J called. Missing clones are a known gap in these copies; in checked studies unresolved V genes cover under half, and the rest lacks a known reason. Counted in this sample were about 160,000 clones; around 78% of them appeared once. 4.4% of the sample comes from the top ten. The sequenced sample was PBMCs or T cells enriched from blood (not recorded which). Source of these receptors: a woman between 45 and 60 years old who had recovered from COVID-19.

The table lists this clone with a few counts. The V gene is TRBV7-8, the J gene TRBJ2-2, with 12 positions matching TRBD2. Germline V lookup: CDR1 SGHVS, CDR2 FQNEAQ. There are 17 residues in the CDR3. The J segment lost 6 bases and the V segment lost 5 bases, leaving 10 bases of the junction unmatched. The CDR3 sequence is CASSRGQLAGGPGELFF. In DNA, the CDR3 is TGTGCCAGCAGCCGAGGGCAGCTAGCGGGAGGGCCCGGGGAGCTGTTTTTT. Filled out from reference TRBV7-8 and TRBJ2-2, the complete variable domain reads GAGVSQSPRYKVAKRGQDVALRCDPISGHVSLFWYQQALGQGPEFLTYFQNEAQLDKSGLPSDRFFAERPEGSVSTLKIQRTQQEDSAVYLCASSRGQLAGGPGELFFGEGSRLTVL.

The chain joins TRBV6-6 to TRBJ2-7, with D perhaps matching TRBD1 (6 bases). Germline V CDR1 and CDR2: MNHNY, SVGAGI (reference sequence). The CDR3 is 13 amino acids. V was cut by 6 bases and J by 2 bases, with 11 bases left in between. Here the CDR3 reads CASSPDSPYEQYV. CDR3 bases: TGTGCCAGCAGCCCGGACAGTCCCTACGAGCAGTACGTC.

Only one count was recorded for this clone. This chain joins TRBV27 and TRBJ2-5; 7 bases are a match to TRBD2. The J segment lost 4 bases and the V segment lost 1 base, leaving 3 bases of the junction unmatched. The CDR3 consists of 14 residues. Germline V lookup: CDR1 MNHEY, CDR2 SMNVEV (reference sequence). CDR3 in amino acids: CASSLLPGGETQYF. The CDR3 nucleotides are TGTGCCAGCAGTTTATTGCCGGGAGGAGAGACCCAGTACTTC.

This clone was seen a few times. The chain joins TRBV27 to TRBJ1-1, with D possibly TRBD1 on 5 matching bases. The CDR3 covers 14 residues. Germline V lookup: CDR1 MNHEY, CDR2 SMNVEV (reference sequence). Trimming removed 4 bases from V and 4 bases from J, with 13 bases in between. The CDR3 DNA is TGTGCCAGCAGTTCTCCAGGCGGGGGCACTGAAGCTTTCTTT. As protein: CASSSPGGGTEAFF.

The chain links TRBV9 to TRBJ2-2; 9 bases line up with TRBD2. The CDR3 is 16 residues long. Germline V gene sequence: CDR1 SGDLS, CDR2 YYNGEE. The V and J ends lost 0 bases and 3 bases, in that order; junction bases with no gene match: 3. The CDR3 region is CASSVVSGGYTGELFF. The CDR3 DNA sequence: TGTGCCAGCAGCGTAGTGAGCGGGGGGTACACCGGGGAGCTGTTTTTT.

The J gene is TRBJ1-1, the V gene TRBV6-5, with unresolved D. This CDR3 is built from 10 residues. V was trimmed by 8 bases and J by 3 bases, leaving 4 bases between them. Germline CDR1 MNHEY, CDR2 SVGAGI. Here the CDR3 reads CASEDTEAFF. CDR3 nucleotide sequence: TGTGCCAGCGAGGACACTGAAGCTTTCTTT.

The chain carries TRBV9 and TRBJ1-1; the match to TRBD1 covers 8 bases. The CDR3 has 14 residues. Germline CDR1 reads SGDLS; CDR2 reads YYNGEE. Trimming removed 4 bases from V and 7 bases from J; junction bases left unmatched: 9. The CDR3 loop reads CASSPRQGRVEAFF. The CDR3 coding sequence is TGTGCCAGCAGCCCGAGACAGGGGAGGGTTGAAGCTTTCTTT.

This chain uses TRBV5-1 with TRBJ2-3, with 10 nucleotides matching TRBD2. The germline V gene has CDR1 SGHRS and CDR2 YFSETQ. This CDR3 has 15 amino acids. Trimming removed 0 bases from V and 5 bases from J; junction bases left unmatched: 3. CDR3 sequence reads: CASSLVLAGEDTQYF. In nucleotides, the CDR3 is TGCGCCAGCAGCTTGGTTCTAGCGGGGGAAGATACGCAGTATTTT.